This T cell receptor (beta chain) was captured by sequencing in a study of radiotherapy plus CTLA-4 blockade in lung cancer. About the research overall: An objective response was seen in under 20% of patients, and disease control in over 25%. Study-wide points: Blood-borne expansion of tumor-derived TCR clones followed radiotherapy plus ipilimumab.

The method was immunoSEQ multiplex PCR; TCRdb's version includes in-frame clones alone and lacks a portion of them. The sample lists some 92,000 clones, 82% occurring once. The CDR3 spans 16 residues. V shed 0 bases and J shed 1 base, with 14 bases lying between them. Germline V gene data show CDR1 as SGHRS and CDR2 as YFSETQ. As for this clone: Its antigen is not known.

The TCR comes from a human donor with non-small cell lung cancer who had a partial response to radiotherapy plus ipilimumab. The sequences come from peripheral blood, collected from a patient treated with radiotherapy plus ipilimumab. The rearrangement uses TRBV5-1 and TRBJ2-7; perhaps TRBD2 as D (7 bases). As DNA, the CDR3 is TGCGCCAGCAGCTTGGCCAGAGGGGGAGGGTCCTACGAGCAGTACTTC. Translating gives CASSLARGGGSYEQYF.